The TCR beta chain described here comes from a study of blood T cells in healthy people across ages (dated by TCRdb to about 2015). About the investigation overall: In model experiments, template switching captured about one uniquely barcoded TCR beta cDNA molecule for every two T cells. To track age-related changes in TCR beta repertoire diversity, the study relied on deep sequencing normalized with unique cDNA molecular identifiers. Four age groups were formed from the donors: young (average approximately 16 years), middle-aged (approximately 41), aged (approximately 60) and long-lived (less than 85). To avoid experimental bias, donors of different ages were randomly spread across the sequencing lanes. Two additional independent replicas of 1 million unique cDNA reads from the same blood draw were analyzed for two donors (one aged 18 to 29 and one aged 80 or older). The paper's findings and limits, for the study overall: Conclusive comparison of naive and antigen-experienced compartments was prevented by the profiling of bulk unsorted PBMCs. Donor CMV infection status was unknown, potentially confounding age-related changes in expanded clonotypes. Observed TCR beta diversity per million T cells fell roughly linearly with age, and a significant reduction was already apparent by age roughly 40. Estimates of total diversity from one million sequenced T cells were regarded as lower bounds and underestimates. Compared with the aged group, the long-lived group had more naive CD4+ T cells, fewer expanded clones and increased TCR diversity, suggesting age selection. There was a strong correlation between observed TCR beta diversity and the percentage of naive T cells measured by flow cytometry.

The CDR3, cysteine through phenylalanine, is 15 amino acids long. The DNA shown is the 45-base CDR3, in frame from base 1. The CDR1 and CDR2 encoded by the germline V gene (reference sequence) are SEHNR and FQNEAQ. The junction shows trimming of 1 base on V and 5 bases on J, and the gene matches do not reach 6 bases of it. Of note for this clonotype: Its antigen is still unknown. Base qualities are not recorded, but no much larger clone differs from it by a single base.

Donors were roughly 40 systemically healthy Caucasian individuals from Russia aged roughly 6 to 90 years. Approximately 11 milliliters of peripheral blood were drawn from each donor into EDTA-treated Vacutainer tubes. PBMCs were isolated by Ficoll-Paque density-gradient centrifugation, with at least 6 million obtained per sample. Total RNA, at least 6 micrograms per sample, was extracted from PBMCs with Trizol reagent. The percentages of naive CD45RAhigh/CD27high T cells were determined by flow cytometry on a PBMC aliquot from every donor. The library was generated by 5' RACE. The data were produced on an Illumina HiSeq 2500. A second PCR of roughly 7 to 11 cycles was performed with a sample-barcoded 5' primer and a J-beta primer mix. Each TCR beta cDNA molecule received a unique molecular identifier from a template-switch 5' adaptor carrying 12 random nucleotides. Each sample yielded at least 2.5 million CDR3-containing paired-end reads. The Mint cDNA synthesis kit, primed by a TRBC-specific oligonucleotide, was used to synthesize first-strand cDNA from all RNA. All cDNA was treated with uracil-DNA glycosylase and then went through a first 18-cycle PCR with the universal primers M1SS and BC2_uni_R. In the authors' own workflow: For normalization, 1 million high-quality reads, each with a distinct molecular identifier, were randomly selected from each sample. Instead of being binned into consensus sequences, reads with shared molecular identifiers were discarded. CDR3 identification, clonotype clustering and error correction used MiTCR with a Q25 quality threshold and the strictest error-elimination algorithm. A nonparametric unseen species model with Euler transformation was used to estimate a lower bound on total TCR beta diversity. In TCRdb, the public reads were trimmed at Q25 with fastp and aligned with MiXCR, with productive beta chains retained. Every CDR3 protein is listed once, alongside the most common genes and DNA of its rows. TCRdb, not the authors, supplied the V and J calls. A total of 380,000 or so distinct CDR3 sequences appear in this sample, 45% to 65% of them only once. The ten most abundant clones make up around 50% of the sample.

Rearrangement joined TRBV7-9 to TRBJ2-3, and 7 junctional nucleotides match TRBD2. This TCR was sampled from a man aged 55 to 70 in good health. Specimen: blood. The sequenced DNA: TGTGCCAGCAGCTTAGGGGGGGGTATCAGAGATACGCAGTATTTT. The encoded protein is CASSLGGGIRDTQYF.